Listed below are T cell receptor beta chains from one sample, sequenced in a study of cytomegalovirus exposure and HLA in healthy donors. Repertoires were generated with immunoSEQ multiplex PCR, while TCRdb's copy carries only in-frame clones and drops some. The repertoire holds 200,000 to 250,000 clones, with 82% as singletons. Sequenced: PBMCs. The source of these receptors is a woman in her forties in good health and CMV-seronegative. CDR3s include the opening cysteine and the closing phenylalanine or tryptophan. D genes are given only for firm matches. Expanded clones are given a class, and other clones once, few, many or no size at all.

d_call	v_call	clone_size	j_call	cdr3_nt	cdr3_aa
TRBD1	TRBV25-1	.	TRBJ1-2	TGTGCCAGCTACCGGACAGGGGGAGGTGGAAACTATGGCTACACCTTC	CASYRTGGGGNYGYTF
.	TRBV5-1	.	TRBJ1-1	TGCGCCAGCAGCTTGGTTGTGGGCGAGTACACTGAAGCTTTCTTT	CASSLVVGEYTEAFF
.	TRBV4-2	.	TRBJ1-4	TGTGCCAGCAGCCAGGCTTTTCCGACAGCCGCGAATGAAAAACTGTTTTTT	CASSQAFPTAANEKLFF
.	TRBV5-1	.	TRBJ1-2	TGCGCCAGCAGCTTTTGGGCAGACTATGGCTACACCTTC	CASSFWADYGYTF
TRBD2	TRBV27	.	TRBJ2-3	TGTGCCAGTGAACCCTTTAGCGGGAGTGGGGGCGATACGCAGTATTTT	CASEPFSGSGGDTQYF
TRBD2	TRBV11-2	.	TRBJ2-7	TGTGCCAGCAGCTGGATTAGCGGGAGGGACGAGCAGTACTTC	CASSWISGRDEQYF
.	TRBV5-1	.	TRBJ2-2	TGCGCCAGCAGCTTGGTCGGTGGGGGGGCGCGGCCACCCGGGGAGCTGTTTTTT	CASSLVGGGARPPGELFF
.	TRBV7-9	.	TRBJ1-1	TGTTCCAGCAGCCCCGACACAGGAAGCACTGAAGCTTTCTTT	CSSSPDTGSTEAFF
.	TRBV7-6	.	TRBJ1-1	TGTGCCAGCAGACCCACAAGGAACACTGAAGCTTTCTTT	CASRPTRNTEAFF
.	TRBV7-3	.	TRBJ2-6	TGTGCCAGCAGCGATCAGGGGGGCGGTTCTGGGGCCAACGTCCTGACTTTC	CASSDQGGGSGANVLTF
.	TRBV10-3	.	TRBJ1-2	TGTGCCATCAGTGCTGGAACTCGGGGGGCTAACTATGGCTACACCTTC	CAISAGTRGANYGYTF
TRBD1	TRBV19	.	TRBJ1-2	TGTGCTGCCAAAGGGACAGGGGGCGTTTGGGGCTACACCTTC	CAAKGTGGVWGYTF
.	TRBV28	.	TRBJ2-2	TGTGCCAGCAGTGACCAGGCCGGGGAGCTGTTTTTT	CASSDQAGELFF
TRBD2	TRBV27	.	TRBJ2-2	TGTGCCAGCAGTTTTCCGGGACTAGCGGGAGGGCCCGGCGCCGGGGAGCTGTTTTTT	CASSFPGLAGGPGAGELFF
TRBD1	TRBV10-3	once	TRBJ1-2	TGTGCCATCAGTGAGAGGGACAGCCAAGCAAACTATGGCTACACCTTC	CAISERDSQANYGYTF
.	TRBV4-2	.	TRBJ2-7	TGTGCCAGCAGCCAGACTGGACAGTCTTACGAGCAGTACTTC	CASSQTGQSYEQYF
.	TRBV29-1	.	TRBJ2-1	TGCAGCGTTGTCGCCGTGAGTTCCTACAATGAGCAGTTCTTC	CSVVAVSSYNEQFF
.	TRBV5-1	.	TRBJ2-7	TGCGCCAGCAGCTTTCTAACAGGGAGCTCCTACGAGCAGTACTTC	CASSFLTGSSYEQYF
TRBD2	TRBV7-3	.	TRBJ2-5	TGTGCCAGCAGCTCCGGGGGGTCCCAAGAGACCCAGTACTTC	CASSSGGSQETQYF
TRBD1	TRBV27	.	TRBJ1-1	TGTGCCAGCACCAGGTGGGTCCTCAGGACAGGTGAAGGTATTTCGGTCACTGAAGCTTTCTTT	CASTRWVLRTGEGISVTEAFF
.	TRBV30	.	TRBJ1-5	TGTGCCTGGAGTGAGGGAGTTTATAGCAATCAGCCCCAGCATTTT	CAWSEGVYSNQPQHF
TRBD2	TRBV30	.	TRBJ2-1	TGTGCCTGGACTCAAAAGACTAGCGGGAAAAATGAGCAGTTCTTC	CAWTQKTSGKNEQFF